Listed below are T cell receptor beta chains from one sample, sequenced in a study of T cell responses to AZD1222 COVID-19 vaccine. Here immunoSEQ multiplex PCR was the method, and the copy in TCRdb shows in-frame clones only, minus some. The sample shows more than 95,000 clones, roughly 90% of them seen only once. Sequencing was performed on peripheral blood, taken on day 0 of AZD1222 vaccination. Source of these receptors: an adult in good health. Both conserved end residues are part of each CDR3. D genes are given only for firm matches. For some rows the clone size is stated as once, few or many, or as a class when expanded; others skip it.

>TRBJ2-7|TRBV27|TRBD1|-
TGTGCCAGCAGCCACGGGACAGACTACGAGCAGTACTTC
CASSHGTDYEQYF
>TRBJ2-1|TRBV4-2|TRBD1|-
TGTGCCAGCAGCCCTCGGGACAGCTCCTACAATGAGCAGTTCTTC
CASSPRDSSYNEQFF
>TRBJ2-7|TRBV10-1|-|-
TGCGCCAGCTCCGAGGATTTTGAGTCCTACGAGCAGTACTTC
CASSEDFESYEQYF
>TRBJ1-5|TRBV19|-|-
TGTGCCAGTAGTATAGTGCTGGATCAGCCCCAGCATTTT
CASSIVLDQPQHF
>TRBJ1-1|TRBV5-1|-|-
TGCGCCAGCAGCGGGGAACCGACGGGGAACACTGAAGCTTTCTTT
CASSGEPTGNTEAFF
>TRBJ2-5|TRBV7-3|-|-
TGTGCCAGCAGCTTACCCGGTCCGACGGAGACCCAGTACTTC
CASSLPGPTETQYF
>TRBJ1-2|TRBV20-1|-|-
TGCAGTGCTAGTCGGAGGGGAGGCAATGGCTACACCTTC
CSASRRGGNGYTF
>TRBJ1-1|TRBV9|-|-
TGTGCCAGCAGCGTAGTAAACACTGAAGCTTTCTTT
CASSVVNTEAFF
>TRBJ2-7|TRBV15|-|-
TGTGCCACCAGCCTTTTGACTAGACGCGAGCAGTACTTC
CATSLLTRREQYF
>TRBJ2-3|TRBV6-4|-|-
TGTGCCAGCAGTGACTCCCTAGCCACAGATACGCAGTATTTT
CASSDSLATDTQYF
>TRBJ2-7|TRBV5-5|-|-
TGTGCCAGCAGCCCCCCCCCGCTCTCCTACGAGCAGTACTTC
CASSPPPLSYEQYF
>TRBJ1-2|TRBV19|-|-
TGTGCCAGTAGTATAGGAGACGGAGTCTATGGCTACACCTTC
CASSIGDGVYGYTF
>TRBJ1-2|TRBV6-5|-|-
TGTGCCAGCAGTCGGACCCCTAACTATGGCTACACCTTC
CASSRTPNYGYTF
>TRBJ2-7|TRBV6-2/TRBV6-3|TRBD2|-
TGTGCCAGCAGTTCCGGGACTAGCGGGAAATGGGCCGAGCAGTACTTC
CASSSGTSGKWAEQYF
>TRBJ2-3|TRBV5-1|-|-
TGCGCCAGCAGCTTGGAGAAGGTCGCAGATACGCAGTATTTT
CASSLEKVADTQYF
>TRBJ2-7|TRBV27|-|-
TGTGCCAGCAGCTGGGACTCCTCACAAGTATATCCCCACGAGCAGTACTTC
CASSWDSSQVYPHEQYF
>TRBJ1-1|TRBV6-1|-|-
TGTGCCAGCAGTGAAGCTTCAGAGAACACTGAAGCTTTCTTT
CASSEASENTEAFF
>TRBJ2-7|TRBV29-1|-|-
TGCAGCGTCCGGGACGGGCTCGCCTACGAGCAGTACTTC
CSVRDGLAYEQYF
>TRBJ2-1|TRBV27|TRBD2|-
TGTGCCAGCAGTTTGGCGGGAGCGGCATACAATGAGCAGTTCTTC
CASSLAGAAYNEQFF
>TRBJ1-3|TRBV6-5|-|-
TGTGCCAGCAGTCCTGAATACTCTGGAAACACCATATATTTT
CASSPEYSGNTIYF
>TRBJ2-7|TRBV9|-|-
TGTGCCAGCAGCCCCGCCTACCTCGGGGGCTCCTACGGGCAGTACTTC
CASSPAYLGGSYGQYF
>TRBJ2-3|TRBV6-5|-|-
TGTGCCAGCAGTTACCTGCGGTCTAGCACAGATACGCAGTATTTT
CASSYLRSSTDTQYF
>TRBJ2-1|TRBV5-1|-|-
TGCGCCAGCAGCTTGAGGACAGTAGAGGACAGACGCAGTGAGCAGTTCTTC
CASSLRTVEDRRSEQFF
>TRBJ2-3|TRBV7-2|TRBD2|-
TGTGCCAGCAGCAGCCTAGCGGCCCGCACAGATACGCAGTATTTT
CASSSLAARTDTQYF
>TRBJ2-1|TRBV12-5|-|-
TGTGCTAGTGGTTTGAATGTCAGGGGCGGACTAGTATTGGGAAATGAGCAGTTCTTC
CASGLNVRGGLVLGNEQFF
>TRBJ1-2|TRBV7-2|TRBD1|once
TGTGCCAGCAGCGGTAGACAGGGGGCGGGCTACACCTTC
CASSGRQGAGYTF
>TRBJ2-7|TRBV9|-|few
TGTGCCAGCAGCGTAGCTCTGGGTCTCTACGAGCAGTACTTC
CASSVALGLYEQYF
>TRBJ1-5|TRBV19|-|-
TGTGCCAGTACCTGGGGTGCCATCGCGGGTCAGCCCCAGCATTTT
CASTWGAIAGQPQHF